Below, one T cell receptor (beta chain) is given with its context. Its antigen is undetermined. The source of the sample is a study of Ad26.COV2.S vaccination and SARS-CoV-2 variants. Study results and limitations: Vaccinees showed greater spike-specific TCR breadth than placebo recipients.

Per the germline V gene, CDR1 is LGHNA and CDR2 is YNFKEQ. This CDR3 contains 16 residues. V was shortened by 1 base and J by 5 bases, with 17 bases between the two germline ends. The assay was immunoSEQ multiplex PCR, and TCRdb's table has in-frame clones only and misses some. The sample contains under 400,000 clones, around 86% of which appear only once. Treatment meaning: around 19 received Ad26.COV2.S at low or high dose, single or two shots; roughly five received placebo; per-sample allocation not given. Sampling occurred on day 63 after the first vaccine or placebo injection. The donor's status was that of an adult aged 18-55 years in Boston.

The sample here was peripheral blood, taken in a trial of Ad26.COV2.S vaccine versus placebo. This chain connects TRBV4-2 to TRBJ2-5; D may be TRBD1 or TRBD2 (5 bases each). This receptor was taken from a person aged 18-65 years who received the Ad26.COV2.S COVID-19 vaccine or a placebo. In nucleotides, the CDR3 is TGTGCCAGCAGCCAAGTCGTCTTAAGGGGCGGGGAGACCCAGTACTTC. This sequence encodes CASSQVVLRGGETQYF.